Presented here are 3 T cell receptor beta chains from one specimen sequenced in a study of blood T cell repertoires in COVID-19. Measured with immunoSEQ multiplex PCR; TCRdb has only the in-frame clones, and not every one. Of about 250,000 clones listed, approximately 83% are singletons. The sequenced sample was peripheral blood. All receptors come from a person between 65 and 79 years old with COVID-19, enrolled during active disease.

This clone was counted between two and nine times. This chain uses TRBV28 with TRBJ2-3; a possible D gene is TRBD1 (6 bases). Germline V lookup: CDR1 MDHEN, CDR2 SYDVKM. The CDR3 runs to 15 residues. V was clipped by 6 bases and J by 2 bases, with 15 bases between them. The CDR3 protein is CASRLPGHHTDTQYF. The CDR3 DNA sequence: TGTGCCAGCAGATTACCGGGACACCACACAGATACGCAGTATTTT.

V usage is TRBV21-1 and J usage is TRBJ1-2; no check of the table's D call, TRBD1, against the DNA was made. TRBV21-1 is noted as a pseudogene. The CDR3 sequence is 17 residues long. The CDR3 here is CASSKNLDRGKNYGYTF. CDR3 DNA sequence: TGTGCCAGCAGCAAAAATTTGGACAGGGGGAAGAACTATGGCTACACCTTC.

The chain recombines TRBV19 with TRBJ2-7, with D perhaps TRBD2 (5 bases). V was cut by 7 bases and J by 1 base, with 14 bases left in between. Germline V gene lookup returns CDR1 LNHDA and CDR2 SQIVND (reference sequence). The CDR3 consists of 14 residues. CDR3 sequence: CASTPTILSYEQYF. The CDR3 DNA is TGTGCCAGTACCCCGACTATTTTATCCTACGAGCAGTACTTC.